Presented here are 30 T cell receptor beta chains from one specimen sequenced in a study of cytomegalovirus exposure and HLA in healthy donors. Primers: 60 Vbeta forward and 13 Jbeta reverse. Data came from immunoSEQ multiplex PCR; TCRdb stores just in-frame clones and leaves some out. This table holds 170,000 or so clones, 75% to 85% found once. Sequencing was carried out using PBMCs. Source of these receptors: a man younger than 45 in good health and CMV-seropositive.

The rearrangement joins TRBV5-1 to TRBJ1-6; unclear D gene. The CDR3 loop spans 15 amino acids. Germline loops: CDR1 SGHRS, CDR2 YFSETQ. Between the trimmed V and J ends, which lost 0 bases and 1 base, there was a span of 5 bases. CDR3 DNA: TGCGCCAGCAGCTTGGCGGGTTCCTATAATTCACCCCTCCACTTT. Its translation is CASSLAGSYNSPLHF.

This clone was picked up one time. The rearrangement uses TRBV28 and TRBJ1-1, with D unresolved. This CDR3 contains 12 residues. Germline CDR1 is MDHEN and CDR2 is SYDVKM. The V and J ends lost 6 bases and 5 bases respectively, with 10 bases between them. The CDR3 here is CASSVPGTEAFF. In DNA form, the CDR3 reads TGTGCCAGCAGCGTCCCCGGGACTGAAGCTTTCTTT.

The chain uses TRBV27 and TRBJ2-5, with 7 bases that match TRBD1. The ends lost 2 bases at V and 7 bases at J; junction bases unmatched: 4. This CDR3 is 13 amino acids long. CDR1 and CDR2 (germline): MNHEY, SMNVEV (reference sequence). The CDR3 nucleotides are TGTGCCAGCAGTTTAGGGGCAGGGGGGACCCAGTACTTC. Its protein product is CASSLGAGGTQYF.

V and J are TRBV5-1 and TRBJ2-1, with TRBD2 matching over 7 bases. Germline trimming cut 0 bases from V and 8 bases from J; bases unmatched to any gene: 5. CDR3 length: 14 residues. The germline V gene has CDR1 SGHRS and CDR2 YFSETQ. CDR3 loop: CASSLAPTSHEQFF. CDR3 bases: TGCGCCAGCAGCTTGGCCCCGACTAGCCATGAGCAGTTCTTC.

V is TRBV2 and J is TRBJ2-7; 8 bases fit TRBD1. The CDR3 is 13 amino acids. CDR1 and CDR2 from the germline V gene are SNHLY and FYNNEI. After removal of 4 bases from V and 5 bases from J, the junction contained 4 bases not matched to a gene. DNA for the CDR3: TGTGCCAGCAGTGGGGACAGGCACCACGAGCAGTACTTC. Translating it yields CASSGDRHHEQYF.

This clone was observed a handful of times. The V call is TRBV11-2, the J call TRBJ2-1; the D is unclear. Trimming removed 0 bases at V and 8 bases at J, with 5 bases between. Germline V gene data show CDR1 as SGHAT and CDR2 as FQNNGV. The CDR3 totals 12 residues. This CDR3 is CASSLEFYEQFF. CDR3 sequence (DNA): TGTGCCAGCAGCTTAGAGTTCTATGAGCAGTTCTTC.

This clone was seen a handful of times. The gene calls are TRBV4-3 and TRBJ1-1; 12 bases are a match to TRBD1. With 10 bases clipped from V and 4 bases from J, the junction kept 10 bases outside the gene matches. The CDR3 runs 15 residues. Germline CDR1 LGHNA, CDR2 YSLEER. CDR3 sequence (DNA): TGCGCCACTTCGGGACAGGGGGCTAGAGGCACTGAAGCTTTCTTT. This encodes CATSGQGARGTEAFF.

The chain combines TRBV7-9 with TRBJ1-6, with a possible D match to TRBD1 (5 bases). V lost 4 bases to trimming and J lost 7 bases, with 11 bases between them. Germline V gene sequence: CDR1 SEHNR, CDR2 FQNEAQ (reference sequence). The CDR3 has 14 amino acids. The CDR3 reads CASSSRGKNSPLHF. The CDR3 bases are TGTGCCAGCAGCTCCCGGGGGAAGAATTCACCCCTCCACTTT.

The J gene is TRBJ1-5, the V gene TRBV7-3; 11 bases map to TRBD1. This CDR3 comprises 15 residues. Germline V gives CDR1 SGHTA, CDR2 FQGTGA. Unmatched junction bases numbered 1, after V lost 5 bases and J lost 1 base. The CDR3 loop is CASSRTGGSNQPQHF. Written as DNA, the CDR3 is TGTGCCAGCAGCCGGACAGGGGGCAGCAATCAGCCCCAGCATTTT.

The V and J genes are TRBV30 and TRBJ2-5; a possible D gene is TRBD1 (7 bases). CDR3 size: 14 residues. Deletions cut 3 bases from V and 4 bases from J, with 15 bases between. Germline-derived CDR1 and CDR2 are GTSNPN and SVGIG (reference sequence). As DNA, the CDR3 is TGTGCCTGGAGCCGCGGAGGGGGCAGAGAGACCCAGTACTTC. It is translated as CAWSRGGGRETQYF. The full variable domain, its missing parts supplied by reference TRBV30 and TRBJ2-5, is SQTIHQWPATLVQPVGSPLSLECTVEGTSNPNLYWYRQAAGRGLQLLFYSVGIGQISSEVPQNLSASRPQDRQFILSSKKLLLSDSGFYLCAWSRGGGRETQYFGPGTRLLVL.

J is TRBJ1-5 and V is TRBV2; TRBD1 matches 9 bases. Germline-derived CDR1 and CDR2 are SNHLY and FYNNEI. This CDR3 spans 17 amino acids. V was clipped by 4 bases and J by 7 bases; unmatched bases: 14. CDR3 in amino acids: CASSAGSGTGFRQPQHF. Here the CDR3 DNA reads TGTGCCAGCAGTGCTGGATCCGGGACAGGGTTTAGGCAGCCCCAGCATTTT.

CDR3 region: CASRFQPRGRYEQYF. Here the CDR3 DNA reads TGTGCAAGTCGCTTCCAGCCTAGGGGCCGCTACGAGCAGTACTTC. The chain uses TRBV12-2 and TRBJ2-7; the table's D call of TRBD1 was not tested on the DNA. TRBV12-2 is listed as a pseudogene. The CDR3 sequence is 15 residues long.

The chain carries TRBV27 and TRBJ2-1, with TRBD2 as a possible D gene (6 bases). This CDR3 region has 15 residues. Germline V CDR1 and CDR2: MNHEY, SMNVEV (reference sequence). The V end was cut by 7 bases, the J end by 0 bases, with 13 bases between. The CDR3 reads CASTGAGPSYNEQFF. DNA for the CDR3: TGTGCCAGCACCGGGGCGGGACCCTCCTACAATGAGCAGTTCTTC.

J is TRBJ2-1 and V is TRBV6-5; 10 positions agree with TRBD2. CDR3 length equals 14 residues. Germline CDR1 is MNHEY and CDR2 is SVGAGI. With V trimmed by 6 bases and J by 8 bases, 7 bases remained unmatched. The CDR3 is CASRSTSGADEQFF. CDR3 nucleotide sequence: TGTGCCAGCAGATCAACTAGCGGGGCAGATGAGCAGTTCTTC.

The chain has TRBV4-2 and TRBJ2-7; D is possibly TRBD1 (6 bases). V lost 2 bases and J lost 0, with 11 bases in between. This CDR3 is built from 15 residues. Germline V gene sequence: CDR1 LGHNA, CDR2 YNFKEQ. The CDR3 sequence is CASSQRDIGSYEQYF. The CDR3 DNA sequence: TGTGCCAGCAGCCAAAGGGACATTGGCTCCTACGAGCAGTACTTC.

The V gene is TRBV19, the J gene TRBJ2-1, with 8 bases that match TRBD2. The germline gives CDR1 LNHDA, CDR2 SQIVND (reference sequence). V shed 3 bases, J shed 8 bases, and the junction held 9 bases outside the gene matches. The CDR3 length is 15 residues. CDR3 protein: CASSISGGPGYEQFF. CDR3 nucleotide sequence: TGTGCCAGTAGTATTTCGGGAGGGCCGGGCTATGAGCAGTTCTTC.

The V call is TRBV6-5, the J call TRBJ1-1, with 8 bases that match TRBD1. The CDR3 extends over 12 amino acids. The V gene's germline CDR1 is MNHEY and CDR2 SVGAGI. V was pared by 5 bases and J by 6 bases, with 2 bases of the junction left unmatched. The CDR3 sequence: CASSRQGSEAFF. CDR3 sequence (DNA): TGTGCCAGCAGTAGACAGGGGTCTGAAGCTTTCTTT.

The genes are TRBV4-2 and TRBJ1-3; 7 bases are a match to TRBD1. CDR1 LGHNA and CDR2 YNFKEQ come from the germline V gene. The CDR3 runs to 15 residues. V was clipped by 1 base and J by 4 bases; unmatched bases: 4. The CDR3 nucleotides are TGTGCCAGCAGCCAAGCGACAGGGCGGGGAAACACCATATATTTT. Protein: CASSQATGRGNTIYF.

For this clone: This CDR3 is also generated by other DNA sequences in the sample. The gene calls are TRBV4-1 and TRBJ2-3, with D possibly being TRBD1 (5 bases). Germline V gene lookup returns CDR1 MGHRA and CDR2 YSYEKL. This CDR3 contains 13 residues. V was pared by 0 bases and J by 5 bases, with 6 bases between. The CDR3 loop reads CASSQERGDTQYF. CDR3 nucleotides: TGCGCCAGCAGCCAAGAAAGGGGAGATACGCAGTATTTT.

The CDR3 DNA reads TGTGCCAGCAGCTTAGGTCGAAGGCTAGCGGGATTCTTTTACGAGCAGTACTTC. Residues: CASSLGRRLAGFFYEQYF. V is TRBV11-2 and J is TRBJ2-7, with 9 bases aligning to TRBD2. The ends lost 1 base at V and 4 bases at J; junction bases unmatched: 14. This CDR3 has 18 amino acids. Germline assignment: CDR1 SGHAT and CDR2 FQNNGV.

The CDR3 loop reads CASRPGVTEAFF. In DNA form, the CDR3 reads TGTGCCAGCAGGCCAGGGGTCACTGAAGCTTTCTTT. The rearrangement joins TRBV11-2 to TRBJ1-1; possibly TRBD1 for D (6 bases). Germline lookup yields CDR1 SGHAT and CDR2 FQNNGV. The CDR3 consists of 12 residues. Trimming removed 6 bases at V and 4 bases at J, with 9 bases between.

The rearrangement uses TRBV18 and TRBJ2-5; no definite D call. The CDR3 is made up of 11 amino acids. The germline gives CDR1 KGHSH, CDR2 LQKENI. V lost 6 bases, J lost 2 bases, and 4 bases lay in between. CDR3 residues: CASSAQETQYF. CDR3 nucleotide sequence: TGTGCCAGCTCGGCTCAAGAGACCCAGTACTTC.

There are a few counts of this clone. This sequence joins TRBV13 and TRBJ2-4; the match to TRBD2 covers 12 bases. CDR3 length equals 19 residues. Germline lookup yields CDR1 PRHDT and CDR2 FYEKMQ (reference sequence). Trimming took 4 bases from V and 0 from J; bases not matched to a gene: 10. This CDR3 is CASSSLLAGGSLAKNIQYF. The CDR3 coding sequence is TGTGCCAGCAGCTCCTTACTAGCGGGAGGTTCCCTAGCCAAAAACATTCAGTACTTC. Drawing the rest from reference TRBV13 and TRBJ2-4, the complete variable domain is AAGVIQSPRHLIKEKRETATLKCYPIPRHDTVYWYQQGPGQDPQFLISFYEKMQSDKGSIPDRFSAQQFSDYHSELNMSSLELGDSALYFCASSSLLAGGSLAKNIQYFGAGTRLSVL.

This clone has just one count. CDR3 in DNA: TGTGCCAGCAGCTCGTCAGCGTCAGATACGCAGTATTTT. Amino acids: CASSSSASDTQYF. J is TRBJ2-3 and V is TRBV5-4; D is unresolved. Germline V gives CDR1 SGHNT, CDR2 YYREEE (reference sequence). The CDR3 has 13 amino acids. V was shortened by 3 bases and J by 4 bases, with 9 bases between the two germline ends.

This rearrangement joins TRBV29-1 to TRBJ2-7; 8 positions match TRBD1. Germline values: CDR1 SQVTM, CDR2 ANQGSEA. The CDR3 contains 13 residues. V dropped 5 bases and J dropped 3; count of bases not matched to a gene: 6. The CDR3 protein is CSVTTGDIYEQYF. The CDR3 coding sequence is TGCAGCGTTACGACAGGGGACATCTACGAGCAGTACTTC.

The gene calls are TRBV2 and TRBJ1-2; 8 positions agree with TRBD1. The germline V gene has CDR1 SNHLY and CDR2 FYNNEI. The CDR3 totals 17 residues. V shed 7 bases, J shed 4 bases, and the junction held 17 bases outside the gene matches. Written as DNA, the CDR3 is TGTGCCAGCATGGGCGGGACAGGCACCCCCTCGGGCTATGGCTACACCTTC. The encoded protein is CASMGGTGTPSGYGYTF.

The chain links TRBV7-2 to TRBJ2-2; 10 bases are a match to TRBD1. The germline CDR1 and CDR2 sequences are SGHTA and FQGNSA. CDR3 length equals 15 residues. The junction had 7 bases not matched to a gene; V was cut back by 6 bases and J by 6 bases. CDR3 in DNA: TGTGCCAGCAGAGAGACCGGGACAGGGGCCGGGGAGCTGTTTTTT. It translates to CASRETGTGAGELFF.

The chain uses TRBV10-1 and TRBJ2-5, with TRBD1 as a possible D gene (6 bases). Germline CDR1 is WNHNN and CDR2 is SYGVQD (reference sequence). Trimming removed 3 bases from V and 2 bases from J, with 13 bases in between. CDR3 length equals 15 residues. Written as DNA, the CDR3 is TGCGCCAGCAGTGACCAGGGGTCGGGACAAGAGACCCAGTACTTC. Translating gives CASSDQGSGQETQYF.

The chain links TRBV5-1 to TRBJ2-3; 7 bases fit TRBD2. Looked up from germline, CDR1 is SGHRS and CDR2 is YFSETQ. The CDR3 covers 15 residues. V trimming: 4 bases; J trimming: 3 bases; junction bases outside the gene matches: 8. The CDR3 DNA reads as TGCGCCAGCAGCGGGGGGGTAGGGCAAACAGATACGCAGTATTTT. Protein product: CASSGGVGQTDTQYF.

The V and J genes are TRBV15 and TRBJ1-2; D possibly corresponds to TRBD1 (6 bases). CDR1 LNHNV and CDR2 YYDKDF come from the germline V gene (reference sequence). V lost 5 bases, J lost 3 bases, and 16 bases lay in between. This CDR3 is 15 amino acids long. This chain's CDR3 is CATSRRTERDYGYTF. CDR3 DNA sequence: TGTGCCACCAGCCGTCGGACAGAAAGGGACTATGGCTACACCTTC.